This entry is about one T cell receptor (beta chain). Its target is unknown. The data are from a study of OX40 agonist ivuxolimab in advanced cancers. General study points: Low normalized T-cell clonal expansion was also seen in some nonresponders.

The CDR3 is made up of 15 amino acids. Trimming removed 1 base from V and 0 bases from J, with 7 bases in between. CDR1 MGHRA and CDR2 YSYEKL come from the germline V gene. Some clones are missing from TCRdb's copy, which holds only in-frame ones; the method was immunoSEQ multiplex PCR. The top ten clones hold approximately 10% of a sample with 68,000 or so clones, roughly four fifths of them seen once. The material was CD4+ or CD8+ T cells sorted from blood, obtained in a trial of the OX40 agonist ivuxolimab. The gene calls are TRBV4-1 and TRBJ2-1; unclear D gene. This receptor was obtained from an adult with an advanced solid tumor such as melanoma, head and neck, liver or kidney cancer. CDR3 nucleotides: TGCGCCAGCAGCCAAGGGTCAGGCTCCTACAATGAGCAGTTCTTC. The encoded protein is CASSQGSGSYNEQFF.